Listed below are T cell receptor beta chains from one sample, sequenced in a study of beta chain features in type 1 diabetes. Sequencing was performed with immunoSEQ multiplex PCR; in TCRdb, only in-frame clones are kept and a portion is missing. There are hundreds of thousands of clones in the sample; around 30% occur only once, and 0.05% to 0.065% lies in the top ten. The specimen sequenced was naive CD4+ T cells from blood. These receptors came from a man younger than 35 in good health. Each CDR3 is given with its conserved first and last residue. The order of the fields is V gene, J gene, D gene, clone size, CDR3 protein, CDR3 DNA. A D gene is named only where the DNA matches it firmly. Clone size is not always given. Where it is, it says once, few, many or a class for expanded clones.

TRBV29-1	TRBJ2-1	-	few	CSVGPREKAYNEQFF	TGCAGCGTTGGCCCCCGGGAGAAAGCCTACAATGAGCAGTTCTTC
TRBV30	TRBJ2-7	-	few	CAWSVRRVAYEQYF	TGTGCCTGGAGTGTACGGCGGGTAGCCTACGAGCAGTACTTC
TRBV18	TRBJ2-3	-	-	CASSETSSTDTQYF	TGTGCCAGCTCAGAAACATCTAGCACAGATACGCAGTATTTT
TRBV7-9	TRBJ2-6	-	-	CASRKDGGSGANVLTF	TGTGCCAGCAGAAAGGACGGTGGCTCTGGGGCCAACGTCCTGACTTTC
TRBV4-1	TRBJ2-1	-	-	CASRDYNEQFF	TGCGCCAGCAGGGATTACAATGAGCAGTTCTTC
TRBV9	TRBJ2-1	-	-	CASSVGGGNYNEQFF	TGTGCCAGCAGCGTAGGAGGCGGGAACTACAATGAGCAGTTCTTC
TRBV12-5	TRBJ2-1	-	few	CASGLPSAFIGQFF	TGTGCTAGTGGTTTGCCTAGCGCCTTTATCGGGCAGTTCTTC
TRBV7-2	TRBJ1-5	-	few	CASSYGWDQPQHF	TGTGCCAGCAGCTATGGGTGGGATCAGCCCCAGCATTTT
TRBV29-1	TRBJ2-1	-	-	CSVDGAKHNNEQFF	TGCAGCGTTGACGGGGCCAAGCACAACAATGAGCAGTTCTTC
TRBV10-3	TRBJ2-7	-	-	CAISESGQGTDEQYF	TGTGCCATCAGTGAGTCTGGGCAGGGGACCGACGAGCAGTACTTC
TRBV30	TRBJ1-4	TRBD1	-	CAWSVPMGTGEEKLFF	TGTGCCTGGAGTGTCCCCATGGGGACAGGTGAAGAAAAACTGTTTTTT
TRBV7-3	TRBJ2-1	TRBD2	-	CASSSPGTSGRGNEQFF	TGTGCCAGCAGTTCCCCCGGGACTAGCGGGAGGGGAAATGAGCAGTTCTTC
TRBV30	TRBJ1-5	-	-	CAWSRTDSNQPQHF	TGTGCCTGGAGCCGCACAGATAGCAATCAGCCCCAGCATTTT
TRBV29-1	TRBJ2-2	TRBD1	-	CSVADRGGGELFF	TGCAGCGTTGCGGACAGGGGCGGCGGGGAGCTGTTTTTT
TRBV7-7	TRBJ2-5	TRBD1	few	CASSLGRTGAETQYF	TGTGCTAGCAGCTTAGGACGGACAGGGGCAGAGACCCAGTACTTC
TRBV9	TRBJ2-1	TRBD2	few	CASSGTSPYNEQFF	TGTGCCAGCAGCGGGACTAGTCCGTACAATGAGCAGTTCTTC
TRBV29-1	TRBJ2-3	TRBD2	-	CSSREATDTQYF	TGCAGCTCCCGGGAGGCCACAGATACGCAGTATTTT
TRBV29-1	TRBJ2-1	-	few	CSVEVTRALNEQFF	TGCAGCGTTGAAGTGACACGGGCCCTCAATGAGCAGTTCTTC
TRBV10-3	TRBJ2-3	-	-	CAISESDATDTQYF	TGTGCCATCAGTGAGTCGGACGCCACAGATACGCAGTATTTT
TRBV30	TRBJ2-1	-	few	CAWSVLGNNEQFF	TGTGCCTGGAGTGTACTCGGAAACAATGAGCAGTTCTTC
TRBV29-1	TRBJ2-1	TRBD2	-	CSVAGLAQYNEQFF	TGCAGCGTAGCGGGACTAGCGCAGTACAATGAGCAGTTCTTC
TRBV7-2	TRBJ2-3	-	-	CASSLLGTSTDTQYF	TGTGCCAGCAGCTTATTAGGGACTAGCACAGATACGCAGTATTTT
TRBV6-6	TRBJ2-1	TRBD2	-	CASGSSGRSEQFF	TGTGCCAGCGGTTCTAGCGGGAGATCCGAGCAGTTCTTC
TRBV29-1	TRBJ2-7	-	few	CSVDACRDAYYEQYF	TGCAGCGTTGATGCTTGCCGGGACGCATACTACGAGCAGTACTTC
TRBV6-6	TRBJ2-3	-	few	CASSYPGEGRGQYF	TGTGCCAGCAGTTATCCGGGTGAGGGACGCGGGCAGTATTTT
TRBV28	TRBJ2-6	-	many	CASSFREYGANVLTF	TGTGCCAGCAGTTTCCGGGAGTATGGGGCCAACGTCCTGACTTTC
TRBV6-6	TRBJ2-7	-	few	CDGKKETEQYF	TGTGACGGCAAAAAGGAGACCGAGCAGTACTTC
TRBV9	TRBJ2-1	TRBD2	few	CASSIAGTYNEQFF	TGTGCCAGCAGTATAGCGGGAACCTACAATGAGCAGTTCTTC
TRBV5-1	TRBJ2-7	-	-	CASSFREQDREQYF	TGCGCCAGCAGCTTCCGGGAGCAAGATCGGGAGCAGTACTTC
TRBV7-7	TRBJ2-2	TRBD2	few	CASSQSGTSSTGELFF	TGTGCCAGCAGCCAAAGCGGGACTAGCAGCACCGGGGAGCTGTTTTTT
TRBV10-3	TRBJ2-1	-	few	CAINDGGPALYEQFF	TGTGCCATCAATGACGGGGGACCAGCCCTCTATGAGCAGTTCTTC
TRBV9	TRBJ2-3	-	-	CASSVQPKGLDTQYF	TGTGCCAGCAGCGTGCAGCCCAAGGGGTTAGATACGCAGTATTTT
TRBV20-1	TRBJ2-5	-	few	CSARDFETQYF	TGCAGTGCTAGAGATTTCGAGACCCAGTACTTC
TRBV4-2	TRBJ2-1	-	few	CASSQGEVSSYNEQFF	TGTGCCAGCAGCCAAGGTGAGGTGAGCTCCTACAATGAGCAGTTCTTC
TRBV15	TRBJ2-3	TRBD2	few	CATSKLAGGTDTQYF	TGTGCCACCAGCAAGCTAGCGGGAGGCACAGATACGCAGTATTTT
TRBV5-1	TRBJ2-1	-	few	CASSLEVGLGANEQFF	TGCGCCAGCAGCCTGGAAGTGGGACTTGGGGCAAATGAGCAGTTCTTC
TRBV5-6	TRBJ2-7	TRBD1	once	CASRPGQGIPYEQYF	TGTGCCAGCAGACCCGGACAGGGGATTCCCTACGAGCAGTACTTC
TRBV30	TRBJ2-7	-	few	CAGTRGGNEQYF	TGTGCCGGAACCCGGGGTGGGAACGAGCAGTACTTC
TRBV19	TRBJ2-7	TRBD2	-	CASTIGRGYEQYF	TGTGCCAGTACCATAGGGAGGGGTTACGAGCAGTACTTC
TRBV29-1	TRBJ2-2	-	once	CSVEDLEQELFF	TGCAGCGTTGAAGATCTTGAGCAGGAGCTGTTTTTT
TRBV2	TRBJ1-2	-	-	CASTDNNYGYTF	TGTGCCAGCACTGACAATAACTATGGCTACACCTTC
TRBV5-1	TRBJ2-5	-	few	CASSFGETQYF	TGCGCCAGCAGCTTCGGCGAGACCCAGTACTTC
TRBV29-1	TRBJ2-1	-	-	CSVENEQFF	TGCAGCGTTGAGAATGAGCAGTTCTTC
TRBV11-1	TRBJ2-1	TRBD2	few	CASSSPGLAYNEQFF	TGTGCCAGCAGTTCGCCGGGACTAGCTTACAATGAGCAGTTCTTC
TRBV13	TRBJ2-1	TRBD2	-	CASSLGTVYGRKSNEQFF	TGTGCCAGCAGCTTAGGCACTGTGTACGGGAGGAAGTCCAATGAGCAGTTCTTC
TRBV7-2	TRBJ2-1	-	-	CASSPGWVQDEQFF	TGTGCCAGCAGCCCGGGATGGGTACAGGATGAGCAGTTCTTC
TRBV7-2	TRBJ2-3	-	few	CASSLRSGTDTQYF	TGTGCCAGCAGCCTCAGGTCAGGGACAGATACGCAGTATTTT
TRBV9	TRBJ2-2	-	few	CASSVWGGTGELFF	TGTGCCAGCAGCGTCTGGGGTGGAACCGGGGAGCTGTTTTTT
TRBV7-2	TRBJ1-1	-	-	CASRGRRNTEAFF	TGTGCCAGTAGAGGACGGAGAAACACTGAAGCTTTCTTT
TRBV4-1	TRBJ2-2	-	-	CASSPFKGTNTGELFF	TGCGCCAGCAGCCCCTTTAAAGGGACGAACACCGGGGAGCTGTTTTTT
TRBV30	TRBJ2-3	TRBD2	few	CAWRLAGADTQYF	TGTGCCTGGAGACTAGCGGGAGCAGATACGCAGTATTTT
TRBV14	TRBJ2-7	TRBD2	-	CASSRPVREGHYEQYF	TGTGCCAGCAGCCGTCCGGTGAGGGAGGGCCACTACGAGCAGTACTTC
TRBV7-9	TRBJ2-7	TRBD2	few	CASSLTSGAVEQYF	TGTGCCAGCAGCTTGACTAGCGGGGCCGTCGAGCAGTACTTC
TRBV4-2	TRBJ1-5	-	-	CASSQDGKSNQPQHF	TGTGCCAGCAGCCAAGATGGCAAGAGCAATCAGCCCCAGCATTTT